This T cell receptor (beta chain) is drawn from a study of cytomegalovirus exposure and HLA in healthy donors. Overall study results and limits: Most TCR beta V segments were productive about 87% or about 30% of the time in an earlier analysis. From TCR beta sequences, most subjects' HLA-A and HLA-B alleles were reportedly predicted accurately.

CDR3 size: 14 residues. The germline CDR1 and CDR2 sequences are SGHRS and YFSETQ. Trimming left V 2 bases short and J 2 bases short, with 11 bases between. About this clone itself: What it binds is not known.

Participants comprised healthy donors of bone marrow. Primers included in the PCR were 60 Vbeta and 13 Jbeta primers. In the original processing: Later, an analysis found around 80 million unique TCR beta chains, and about 10 million of these were shared. Clones were read by immunoSEQ multiplex PCR, and TCRdb kept only the in-frame ones, dropping some. V and J calls and clone size are copied from that table; D and trimming were computed from the DNA. The sample has just over 150,000 clones, about 85% seen once. The material sequenced was PBMCs. This clonotype was sampled from a woman aged 18 to 35 in good health and CMV-seronegative. The rearrangement links TRBV5-1 to TRBJ2-7; perhaps TRBD1 as D (5 bases). The CDR3 DNA is TGCGCCAGCAGCTTCAGGGAATCCCCCTACGAGCAGTACTTC. This codes for CASSFRESPYEQYF.